These 27 T cell receptor beta chains were all obtained from the same sample, sequenced in a study of T cell responses to AZD1222 COVID-19 vaccine. The protocol was immunoSEQ multiplex PCR, while the TCRdb copy is restricted to in-frame clones and leaves out a portion. The table lists 150,000 to 200,000 clones, roughly nine tenths of them singletons. The material was peripheral blood, obtained on day 0 of AZD1222 vaccination. The receptor source for this set is an adult in good health.

The chain links TRBV7-2 to TRBJ2-1; 10 positions match TRBD2. The CDR3 totals 16 residues. Germline V gene data show CDR1 as SGHTA and CDR2 as FQGNSA. Trimming cost V 1 base and J 3 bases; bases outside gene matches: 3. CDR3 region: CASSLGAGGVYNEQFF. DNA of the CDR3: TGTGCCAGCAGCTTAGGAGCGGGGGGGGTCTACAATGAGCAGTTCTTC.

The V gene is TRBV19, the J gene TRBJ1-5; tentatively, D is TRBD1 (6 bases). Trimming shortened V by 5 bases and J by 3 bases, and 14 bases separated the two germline ends. The length of the CDR3 is 15 residues. The germline V gene encodes CDR1 LNHDA and CDR2 SQIVND (reference sequence). DNA for the CDR3: TGTGCCAGTAGTGCCGGGACACGGGACAATCAGCCCCAGCATTTT. Its translation: CASSAGTRDNQPQHF.

The chain is built from TRBV2 and TRBJ2-1; D is undetermined. The V gene's germline CDR1 is SNHLY and CDR2 FYNNEI. The V end lost 5 bases, the J end lost 4 bases, and 12 bases lay between the germline ends. The CDR3 contains 14 residues. CDR3 bases: TGTGCCAGCAGTTTAGAAGGGTCGTACAATGAGCAGTTCTTC. Amino acid sequence: CASSLEGSYNEQFF.

The V gene is TRBV5-1, the J gene TRBJ2-5; weak D call: TRBD2 (6 bases). The germline V and J ends were trimmed by 4 bases and 4 bases, with 14 bases remaining between them. The CDR3 is 14 amino acids. Germline V gene data show CDR1 as SGHRS and CDR2 as YFSETQ. The CDR3 sequence is CASSVGGPGETQYF. The CDR3 DNA sequence: TGCGCCAGCAGCGTAGGAGGGCCGGGAGAGACCCAGTACTTC.

This clone was found once. The V and J genes are TRBV18 and TRBJ2-7; 7 bases match TRBD1. The CDR3 totals 13 residues. Unmatched junction bases numbered 4, after V lost 3 bases and J lost 5 bases. Per the germline V gene, CDR1 is KGHSH and CDR2 is LQKENI. CDR3: CASSPTGNHEQYF. DNA of the CDR3: TGTGCCAGCTCACCGACAGGGAACCACGAGCAGTACTTC. The entire variable domain, with the rest obtained from reference TRBV18 and TRBJ2-7, is as follows: NAGVMQNPRHLVRRRGQEARLRCSPMKGHSHVYWYRQLPEEGLKFMVYLQKENIIDESGMPKERFSAEFPKEGPSILRIQQVVRGDSAAYFCASSPTGNHEQYFGPGTRLTVT.

The genes are TRBV5-6 and TRBJ1-6; D not certain. CDR1 and CDR2 from the germline V gene are SGHDT and YYEEEE. The CDR3 has 19 amino acids. Trimming removed 7 bases from V and 0 bases from J, with 23 bases in between. In DNA form, the CDR3 reads TGTGCCAGCGGGCCCTCCTTCGCGACCGCTAGCTCCTATAATTCACCCCTCCACTTT. It yields the protein CASGPSFATASSYNSPLHF. Supplemented by reference TRBV5-6 and TRBJ1-6, the full variable domain reads DAGVTQSPTHLIKTRGQQVTLRCSPKSGHDTVSWYQQALGQGPQFIFQYYEEEERQRGNFPDRFSGHQFPNYSSELNVNALLLGDSALYLCASGPSFATASSYNSPLHFGNGTRLTVT.

This clone was recorded once. This rearrangement joins TRBV30 to TRBJ1-2; D remains ambiguous. Germline CDR1 and CDR2: GTSNPN and SVGIG (reference sequence). The germline V and J ends were trimmed by 0 bases and 3 bases, with 8 bases remaining between them. This CDR3 spans 13 amino acids. CDR3 amino acids: CAWSVRPDYGYTF. CDR3 nucleotides: TGTGCCTGGAGTGTACGACCTGACTATGGCTACACCTTC.

The chain recombines TRBV5-1 with TRBJ1-3; 7 bases are a match to TRBD1. Per the germline V gene, CDR1 is SGHRS and CDR2 is YFSETQ. This CDR3 is built from 15 residues. V shed 4 bases, J shed 0 bases, and the junction held 4 bases outside the gene matches. CDR3 sequence reads: CASSPGTVSGNTIYF. CDR3 DNA sequence: TGCGCCAGCAGCCCGGGGACAGTCTCTGGAAACACCATATATTTT.

The CDR3 protein is CASSLEGGYTF. The CDR3 DNA is TGTGCCAGCAGCTTAGAAGGTGGCTACACCTTC. The rearrangement joins TRBV11-2 to TRBJ1-2; unclear D gene. In germline, CDR1 is SGHAT, CDR2 FQNNGV. The CDR3 has 11 residues. The V gene lost 0 bases and the J gene lost 7 bases, with 3 bases spanning the gap. Variable domain in full (rest from reference TRBV11-2 and TRBJ1-2): EAGVAQSPRYKIIEKRQSVAFWCNPISGHATLYWYQQILGQGPKLLIQFQNNGVVDDSQLPKDRFSAERLKGVDSTLKIQPAKLEDSAVYLCASSLEGGYTFGSGTRLTVV.

This clone is a singleton in its sample. The chain employs TRBV12-3 or TRBV12-4 and TRBJ1-1; D gene ambiguous. V gave up 6 bases and J gave up 8 bases, with 13 bases separating them. This CDR3 comprises 12 residues. The CDR3 loop reads CASSYVRPEAFF. Written as DNA, the CDR3 is TGTGCCAGCAGCTATGTAAGGCCCGAAGCTTTCTTT.

V is TRBV7-9 and J is TRBJ1-1, with D hard to call. This CDR3 comprises 14 residues. Trimming stripped 5 bases from V and 1 base from J, with 11 bases between. CDR1 and CDR2 (germline): SEHNR, FQNEAQ (reference sequence). The CDR3, as DNA: TGTGCCAGCAGCCACCATTTGGGGAACACTGAAGCTTTCTTT. Protein product: CASSHHLGNTEAFF. The full variable domain, its missing parts supplied by reference TRBV7-9 and TRBJ1-1, is DTGVSQNPRHKITKRGQNVTFRCDPISEHNRLYWYRQTLGQGPEFLTYFQNEAQLEKSRLLSDRFSAERPKGSFSTLEIQRTEQGDSAMYLCASSHHLGNTEAFFGQGTRLTVV.

The chain joins TRBV30 to TRBJ2-7; D is unresolved. Germline V gives CDR1 GTSNPN, CDR2 SVGIG (reference sequence). The CDR3 totals 12 residues. V was shortened by 5 bases and J by 3 bases, with 11 bases between the two germline ends. The chain's CDR3 is CAWSRSVYEQYF. The CDR3 bases are TGTGCCTGGTCACGCAGTGTCTACGAGCAGTACTTC.

This clone was seen only once. This chain links TRBV27 with TRBJ2-7, with 10 positions matching TRBD1. CDR1 is MNHEY, CDR2 SMNVEV, per germline (reference sequence). The length of the CDR3 is 14 residues. J lost 3 bases, V lost 6 bases, and 5 bases had no gene match. The CDR3 coding sequence is TGTGCCAGCAGACCGACAGGGGGCTACTACGAGCAGTACTTC. Its protein is CASRPTGGYYEQYF.

CDR3 in DNA: TGTGCCAGCAGTTTCACCGGGACAGGGGGGACCGGGGAGCTGTTTTTT. Amino acids: CASSFTGTGGTGELFF. V usage is TRBV27 and J usage is TRBJ2-2; TRBD1 agrees at 11 bases. The CDR3 runs 16 residues. The V and J ends lost 3 bases and 5 bases, in that order; junction bases with no gene match: 5. In germline, CDR1 is MNHEY, CDR2 SMNVEV (reference sequence).

This chain links TRBV12-5 with TRBJ2-1; no clear D gene. Deletions cut 2 bases from V and 4 bases from J, with 6 bases between. Per germline, CDR1 LGHNT and CDR2 FRNRAP. The CDR3 runs 13 residues. The CDR3 here is CASGLLRYNEQFF. Written as DNA, the CDR3 is TGTGCTAGTGGTTTGCTCAGATACAATGAGCAGTTCTTC.

The gene calls are TRBV27 and TRBJ2-7; D tentatively fits TRBD1 or TRBD2 (7 bases each). Per the germline V gene, CDR1 is MNHEY and CDR2 is SMNVEV (reference sequence). Trimming took off 2 bases at V and 5 bases at J, with 16 bases between the two ends. The CDR3 has 15 residues. The CDR3 spells CASSLDGRGHDEQYF. CDR3 sequence (DNA): TGTGCCAGCAGTTTAGATGGGAGGGGGCACGACGAGCAGTACTTC.

The chain uses TRBV20-1 and TRBJ1-2, with TRBD1 matching over 8 bases. The CDR3 spans 11 residues. Looked up from germline, CDR1 is DFQATT and CDR2 is SNEGSKA (reference sequence). Trimming cost V 6 bases and J 8 bases; bases outside gene matches: 5. CDR3 in amino acids: CSAADREGYTF. In DNA form, the CDR3 reads TGCAGTGCAGCGGACAGGGAAGGCTACACCTTC.

The chain recombines TRBV27 with TRBJ1-1, with a weak D call TRBD1 (6 bases). Germline CDR1 is MNHEY and CDR2 is SMNVEV (reference sequence). Trimming stripped 2 bases from V and 5 bases from J, with 12 bases between. CDR3 length: 14 amino acids. The CDR3 DNA reads as TGTGCCAGCAGTTTAGCAGGGGCAAAGACTGAAGCTTTCTTT. It encodes CASSLAGAKTEAFF.

The chain combines TRBV6-1 with TRBJ2-2; D unresolved. The V and J ends lost 4 bases and 0 bases respectively, with 15 bases between them. The CDR3 consists of 17 residues. The germline V gene has CDR1 MNHNS and CDR2 SASEGT. CDR3 loop: CASSGSAAIANTGELFF. DNA of the CDR3: TGTGCCAGCAGTGGCAGTGCGGCCATCGCGAACACCGGGGAGCTGTTTTTT.

The V and J genes are TRBV3-1 (or the pseudogene TRBV3-2) and TRBJ1-2, with a possible D match to TRBD1 (6 bases). Germline V gives CDR1 LGHDT, CDR2 YNNKEL (reference sequence). This CDR3 has 13 amino acids. V was pared by 4 bases and J by 4 bases, with 10 bases between. This CDR3 is CASSPDRFYGYTF. The CDR3 nucleotides are TGTGCCAGCAGCCCGGACAGATTCTATGGCTACACCTTC.

The CDR3 DNA sequence: TGTGCCAGCAGTCCGGGGGTCAATAATTCACCCCTCCACTTT. Its protein is CASSPGVNNSPLHF. The chain has TRBV2 and TRBJ1-6; D is perhaps TRBD1 (5 bases). Germline assignment: CDR1 SNHLY and CDR2 FYNNEI. This CDR3 spans 14 amino acids. V lost 5 bases and J lost 5, with 10 bases in between.

The rearrangement uses TRBV7-7 and TRBJ2-3, with a weak D call TRBD2 (5 bases). Germline CDR1 and CDR2: SSHAT and FNYEAQ (reference sequence). V shed 1 base and J shed 0 bases, with 11 bases lying between them. The length of the CDR3 is 16 residues. The CDR3: CASSLGLARSTDTQYF. The CDR3 nucleotides are TGTGCCAGCAGCTTAGGCCTAGCCCGAAGCACAGATACGCAGTATTTT.

The chain joins TRBV6-6 to TRBJ2-1; D is perhaps TRBD1 (5 bases). The germline V gene encodes CDR1 MNHNY and CDR2 SVGAGI (reference sequence). This CDR3 has 14 amino acids. V was cut by 6 bases and J by 4 bases, with 13 bases left in between. The CDR3 DNA reads as TGTGCCAGCAGAACGCGACAGATTTACAATGAGCAGTTCTTC. Its protein is CASRTRQIYNEQFF.

V is TRBV21-1 and J is TRBJ1-3; the DNA was not used to check the table's D call, TRBD1. TRBV21-1 is listed as a pseudogene. The CDR3 spans 17 residues. CDR3 protein: CASSLRDRVMKGNTIYF. Written as DNA, the CDR3 is TGTGCCAGCAGCCTCCGGGACAGGGTTATGAAAGGAAACACCATATATTTT.

This sequence joins TRBV20-1 and TRBJ1-1, with D tentatively TRBD1 (5 bases). Deletions cut 3 bases from V and 7 bases from J, with 9 bases between. Per germline, CDR1 DFQATT and CDR2 SNEGSKA (reference sequence). The CDR3 is 11 amino acids. In DNA form, the CDR3 reads TGCAGTGCTAGTGGAAGGGGTGAAGCTTTCTTT. This sequence encodes CSASGRGEAFF.

This clone occurred once. The chain couples TRBV5-6 to TRBJ1-1; 10 bases fit TRBD1. The germline gives CDR1 SGHDT, CDR2 YYEEEE. The CDR3 is 19 residues long. The V gene end was trimmed by 0 bases and the J gene end by 2 bases; junction bases not matched to a gene: 13. In DNA form, the CDR3 reads TGTGCCAGCAGCTTGGTGGGGACCGGGACAGGGGTTCCTAACACTGAAGCTTTCTTT. This codes for CASSLVGTGTGVPNTEAFF.

This chain links TRBV11-2 with TRBJ1-1; perhaps TRBD1 as D (5 bases). Germline CDR1 SGHAT, CDR2 FQNNGV. CDR3 length: 15 residues. V lost 4 bases, J lost 1 base, and 13 bases lay in between. As DNA, the CDR3 is TGTGCCAGCAGCTCTACCGGGACGGGGAACACTGAAGCTTTCTTT. Its protein product is CASSSTGTGNTEAFF.